This TCR beta chain is from a study of T cells in Graves' hyperthyroidism and ophthalmopathy. The authors deemed Graves' hyperthyroidism stable absent ophthalmopathy progression within 18 months. This clonotype was detected only a few times. Its specificity is unknown. Findings and limits, study-wide: Most thyroid clonotypes expanded above 0.001 were also detected in blood. Stable hyperthyroidism and ophthalmopathy were separated using 13 V-J signatures.

This CDR3 has 16 residues. Germline trimming cut 0 bases from V and 7 bases from J; bases unmatched to any gene: 11. Germline V gives CDR1 GTSNPN, CDR2 SVGIG (reference sequence). Amplification targeted TCR beta CDR3 regions from RNA transcripts. HTBI primers were used for first-round RT-PCR of the TCR CDR3. TCRdb called the multiplex PCR reads again in MiXCR, with one record for every CDR3 protein. There are 450,000 to 700,000 distinct CDR3 sequences in the sample; 35% to 55% occur only once, and about 8.3% lies in the top ten. The material sequenced was peripheral blood or thyroid tissue (not recorded which). The chain employs TRBV30 and TRBJ2-7; 11 nucleotides agree with TRBD2. The origin of this receptor is a woman between 18 and 29 years old with Graves' hyperthyroidism. In DNA, the CDR3 is TGTGCCTGGAGTGTACGCAGGCTAGCGGGAGGCAGTGAGCAGTACTTC. This encodes CAWSVRRLAGGSEQYF. Together with reference TRBV30 and TRBJ2-7, the CDR3 gives the full variable domain: SQTIHQWPATLVQPVGSPLSLECTVEGTSNPNLYWYRQAAGRGLQLLFYSVGIGQISSEVPQNLSASRPQDRQFILSSKKLLLSDSGFYLCAWSVRRLAGGSEQYFGPGTRLTVT.